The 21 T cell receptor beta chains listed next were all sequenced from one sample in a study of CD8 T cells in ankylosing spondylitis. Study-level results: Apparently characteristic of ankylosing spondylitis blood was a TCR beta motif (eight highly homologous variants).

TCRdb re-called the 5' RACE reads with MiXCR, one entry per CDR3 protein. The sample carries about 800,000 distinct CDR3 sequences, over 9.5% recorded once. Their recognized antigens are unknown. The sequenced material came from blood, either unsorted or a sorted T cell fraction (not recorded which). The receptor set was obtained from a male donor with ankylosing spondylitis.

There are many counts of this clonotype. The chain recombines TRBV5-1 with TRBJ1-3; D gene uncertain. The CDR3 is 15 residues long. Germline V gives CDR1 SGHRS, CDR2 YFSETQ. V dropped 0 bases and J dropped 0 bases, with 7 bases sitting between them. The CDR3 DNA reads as TGCGCCAGCAGCTTGGGACGGAACTCTGGAAACACCATATATTTT. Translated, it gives CASSLGRNSGNTIYF.

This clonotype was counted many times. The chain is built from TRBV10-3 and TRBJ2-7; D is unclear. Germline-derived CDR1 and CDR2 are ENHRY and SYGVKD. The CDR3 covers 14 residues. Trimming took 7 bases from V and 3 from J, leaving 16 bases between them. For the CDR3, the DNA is TGTGCCATCACCTCCCCCCAGGCTAGCTACGAGCAGTACTTC. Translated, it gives CAITSPQASYEQYF.

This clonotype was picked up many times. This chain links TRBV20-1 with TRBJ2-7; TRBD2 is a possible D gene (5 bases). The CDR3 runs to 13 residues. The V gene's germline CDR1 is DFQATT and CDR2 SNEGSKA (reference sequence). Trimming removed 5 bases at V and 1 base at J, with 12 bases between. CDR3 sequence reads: CSAPTRLSYEQYF. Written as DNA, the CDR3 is TGCAGTGCTCCAACTCGACTATCCTACGAGCAGTACTTC.

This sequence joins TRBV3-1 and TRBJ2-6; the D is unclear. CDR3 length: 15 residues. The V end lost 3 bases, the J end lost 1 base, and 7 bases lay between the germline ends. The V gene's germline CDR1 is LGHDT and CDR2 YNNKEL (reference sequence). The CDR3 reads CASSQYGSGANVLTF. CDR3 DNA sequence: TGTGCCAGCAGCCAGTATGGATCTGGGGCCAACGTCCTGACTTTC.

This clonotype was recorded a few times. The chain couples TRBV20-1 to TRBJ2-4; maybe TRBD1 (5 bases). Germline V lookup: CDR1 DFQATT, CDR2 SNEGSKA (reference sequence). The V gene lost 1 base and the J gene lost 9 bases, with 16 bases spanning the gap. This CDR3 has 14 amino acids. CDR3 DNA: TGCAGTGCTAGAGCCCAGGGTCCGTCGGGCATTCAGTACTTC. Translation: CSARAQGPSGIQYF.

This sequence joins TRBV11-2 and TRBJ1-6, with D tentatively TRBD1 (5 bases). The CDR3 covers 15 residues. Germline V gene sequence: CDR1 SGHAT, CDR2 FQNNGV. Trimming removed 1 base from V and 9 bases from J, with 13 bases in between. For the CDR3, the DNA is TGTGCCAGCAGCTTAGGCGGGACCCACGCTTCACCCCTCCACTTT. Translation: CASSLGGTHASPLHF.

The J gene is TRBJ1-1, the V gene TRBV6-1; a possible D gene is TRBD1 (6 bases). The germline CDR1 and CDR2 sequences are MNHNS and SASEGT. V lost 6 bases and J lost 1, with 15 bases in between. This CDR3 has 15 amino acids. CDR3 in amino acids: CASRSTGRSNTEAFF. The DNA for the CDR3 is TGTGCCAGCAGATCGACAGGCAGGTCGAACACTGAAGCTTTCTTT.

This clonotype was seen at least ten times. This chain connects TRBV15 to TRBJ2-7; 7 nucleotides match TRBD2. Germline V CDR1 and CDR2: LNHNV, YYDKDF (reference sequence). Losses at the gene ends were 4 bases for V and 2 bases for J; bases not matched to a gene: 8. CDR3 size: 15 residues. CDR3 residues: CATSKAGTKAYEQYF. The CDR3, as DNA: TGTGCCACCAGCAAAGCCGGGACTAAAGCCTACGAGCAGTACTTC.

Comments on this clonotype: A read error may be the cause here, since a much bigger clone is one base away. The CDR3 DNA is TGTGCCAGCAGTCTCGGACAAATCAAAGAGACCCAGTACTTC. This translates into CASSLGQIKETQYF. V is TRBV9 and J is TRBJ2-5; D may be TRBD1 (5 bases). Germline values: CDR1 SGDLS, CDR2 YYNGEE. The V and J ends lost 5 bases and 3 bases respectively, with 14 bases between them. The CDR3 consists of 14 residues.

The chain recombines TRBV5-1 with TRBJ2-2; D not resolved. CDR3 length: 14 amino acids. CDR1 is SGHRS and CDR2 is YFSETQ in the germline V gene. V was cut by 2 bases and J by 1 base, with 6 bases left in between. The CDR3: CASSFEWNTGELFF. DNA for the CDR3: TGCGCCAGCAGCTTTGAGTGGAACACCGGGGAGCTGTTTTTT.

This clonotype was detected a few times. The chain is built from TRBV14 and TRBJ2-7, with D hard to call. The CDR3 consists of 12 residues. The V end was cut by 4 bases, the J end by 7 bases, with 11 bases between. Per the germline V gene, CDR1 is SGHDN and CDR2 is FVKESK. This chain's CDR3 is CASSLGIGEQYF. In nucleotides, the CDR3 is TGTGCCAGCAGCCTTGGGATAGGGGAGCAGTACTTC.

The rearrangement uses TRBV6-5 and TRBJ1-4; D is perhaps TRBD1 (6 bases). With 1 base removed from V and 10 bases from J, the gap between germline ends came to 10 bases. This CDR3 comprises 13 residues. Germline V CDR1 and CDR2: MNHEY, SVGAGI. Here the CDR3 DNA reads TGTGCCAGCAGTTACTTGGGCAGGGGAAAACTGTTTTTT. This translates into CASSYLGRGKLFF.

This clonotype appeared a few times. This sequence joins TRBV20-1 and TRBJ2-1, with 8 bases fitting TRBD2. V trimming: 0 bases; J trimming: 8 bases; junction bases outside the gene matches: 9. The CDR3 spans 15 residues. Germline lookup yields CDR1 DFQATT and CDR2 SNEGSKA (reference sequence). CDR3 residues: CSARDASGRGDEQFF. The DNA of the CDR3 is TGCAGTGCTAGAGATGCGAGCGGGAGAGGCGATGAGCAGTTCTTC.

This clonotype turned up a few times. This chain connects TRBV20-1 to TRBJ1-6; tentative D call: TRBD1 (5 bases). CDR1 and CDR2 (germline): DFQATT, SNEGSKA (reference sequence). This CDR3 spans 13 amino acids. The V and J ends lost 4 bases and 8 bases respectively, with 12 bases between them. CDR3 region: CSANRDRDSPLHF. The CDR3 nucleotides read TGCAGTGCTAACCGGGACCGGGATTCACCCCTCCACTTT.

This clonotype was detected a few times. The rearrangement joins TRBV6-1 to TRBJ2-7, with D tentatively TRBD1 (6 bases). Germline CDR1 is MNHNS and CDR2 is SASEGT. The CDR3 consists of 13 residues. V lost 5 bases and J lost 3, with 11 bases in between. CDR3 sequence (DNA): TGTGCCAGCAGTAGGGGGTCCCGCTACGAGCAGTACTTC. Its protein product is CASSRGSRYEQYF.

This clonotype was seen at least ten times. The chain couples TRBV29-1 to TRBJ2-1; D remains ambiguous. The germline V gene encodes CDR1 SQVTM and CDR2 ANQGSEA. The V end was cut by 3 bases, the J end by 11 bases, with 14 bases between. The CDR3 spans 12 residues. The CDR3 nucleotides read TGCAGCGTTGAGTCGGGTAGTCCCCAGCAGTTCTTC. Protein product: CSVESGSPQQFF.

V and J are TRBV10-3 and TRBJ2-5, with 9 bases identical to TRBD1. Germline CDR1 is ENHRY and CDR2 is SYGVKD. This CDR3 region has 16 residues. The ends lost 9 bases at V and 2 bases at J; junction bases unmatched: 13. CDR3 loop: CAIKLGQGRGQETQYF. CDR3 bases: TGTGCCATAAAACTAGGACAGGGGCGGGGTCAAGAGACCCAGTACTTC.

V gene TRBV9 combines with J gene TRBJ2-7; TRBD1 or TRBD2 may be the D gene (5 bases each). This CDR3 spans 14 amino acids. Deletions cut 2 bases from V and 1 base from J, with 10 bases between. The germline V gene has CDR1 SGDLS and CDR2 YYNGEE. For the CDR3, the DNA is TGTGCCAGCAGCGTCCGGGACGTATCCTACGAGCAGTACTTC. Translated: CASSVRDVSYEQYF. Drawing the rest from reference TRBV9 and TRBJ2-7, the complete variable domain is DSGVTQTPKHLITATGQRVTLRCSPRSGDLSVYWYQQSLDQGLQFLIQYYNGEERAKGNILERFSAQQFPDLHSELNLSSLELGDSALYFCASSVRDVSYEQYFGPGTRLTVT.

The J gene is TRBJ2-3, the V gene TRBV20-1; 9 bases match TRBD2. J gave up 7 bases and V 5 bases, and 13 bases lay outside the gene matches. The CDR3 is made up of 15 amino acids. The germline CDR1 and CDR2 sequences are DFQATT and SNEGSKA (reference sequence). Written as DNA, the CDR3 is TGCAGTGCTCCCATAGCGGGGGCGCTCAGGTATACGCAGTATTTT. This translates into CSAPIAGALRYTQYF.

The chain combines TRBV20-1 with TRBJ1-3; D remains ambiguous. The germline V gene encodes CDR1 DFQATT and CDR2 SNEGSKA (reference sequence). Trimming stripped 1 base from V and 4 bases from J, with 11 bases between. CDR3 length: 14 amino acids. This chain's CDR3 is CSARASIIGNTIYF. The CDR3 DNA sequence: TGCAGTGCTAGAGCCAGTATTATAGGAAACACCATATATTTT.

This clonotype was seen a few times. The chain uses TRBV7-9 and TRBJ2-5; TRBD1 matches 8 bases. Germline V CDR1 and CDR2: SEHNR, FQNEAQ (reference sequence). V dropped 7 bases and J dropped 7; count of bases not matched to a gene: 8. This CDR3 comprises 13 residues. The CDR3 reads CASTQRTGTTQYF. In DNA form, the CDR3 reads TGTGCCAGCACCCAAAGGACAGGGACGACCCAGTACTTC. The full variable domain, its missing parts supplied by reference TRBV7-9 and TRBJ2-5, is DTGVSQNPRHKITKRGQNVTFRCDPISEHNRLYWYRQTLGQGPEFLTYFQNEAQLEKSRLLSDRFSAERPKGSFSTLEIQRTEQGDSAMYLCASTQRTGTTQYFGPGTRLLVL.